This passage covers 9 T cell receptor beta chains from one sample sequenced in a study of shared T cell receptors in the human thymus. The assay was immunoSEQ multiplex PCR, and TCRdb's table has in-frame clones only and misses some. Of about 500,000 clones listed, about 80% are singletons. This same sample was also taken into another study, of human thymus T cells.

Sample: thymocytes. Every receptor here comes from a boy under two years old with a congenital heart defect.

The chain is built from TRBV2 and TRBJ2-1, with unresolved D. The CDR3 is 12 residues long. Germline lookup yields CDR1 SNHLY and CDR2 FYNNEI. V was clipped by 4 bases and J by 5 bases, with 6 bases between them. The CDR3, as DNA: TGTGCCAGCAGTGTTAGAAACAATGAGCAGTTCTTC. This codes for CASSVRNNEQFF.

The V and J genes are TRBV5-1 and TRBJ2-3, with 8 bases matching TRBD2. Germline V gene lookup returns CDR1 SGHRS and CDR2 YFSETQ. This CDR3 comprises 15 residues. The trim removed 4 bases at V and 3 bases at J, leaving 7 bases unmatched. As DNA, the CDR3 is TGCGCCAGCAGCCCCTACAGCGGGAGTACAGATACGCAGTATTTT. It translates to CASSPYSGSTDTQYF. Based on the CDR3 plus reference TRBV5-1 and TRBJ2-3, the full variable domain is KAGVTQTPRYLIKTRGQQVTLSCSPISGHRSVSWYQQTPGQGLQFLFEYFSETQRNKGNFPGRFSGRQFSNSRSEMNVSTLELGDSALYLCASSPYSGSTDTQYFGPGTRLTVL.

The chain uses TRBV5-6 and TRBJ2-7; TRBD1 matches 11 bases. Germline assignment: CDR1 SGHDT and CDR2 YYEEEE. The CDR3 is 17 residues long. With 0 bases clipped from V and 2 bases from J, the junction kept 7 bases outside the gene matches. The CDR3 loop is CASSLDRGTGGPYEQYF. The DNA of the CDR3 is TGTGCCAGCAGCTTGGATAGGGGGACAGGGGGTCCCTACGAGCAGTACTTC.

V gene TRBV6-5 combines with J gene TRBJ2-2, with D unresolved. CDR1 is MNHEY and CDR2 is SVGAGI in the germline V gene. CDR3 size: 16 residues. V was pared by 6 bases and J by 0 bases, with 14 bases between. CDR3 DNA sequence: TGTGCCAGCAGCTACCAGTCTGAAACGAACACCGGGGAGCTGTTTTTT. Amino acid sequence: CASSYQSETNTGELFF.

This clone was counted only a few times. The chain combines TRBV10-2 with TRBJ1-1, with 7 bases that match TRBD1. V lost 4 bases and J lost 3; bases outside the gene matches: 2. The CDR3 loop spans 13 amino acids. CDR1 WSHSY and CDR2 SAAADI come from the germline V gene. DNA for the CDR3: TGCGCCAGCAGTGGGACAGGAGACACTGAAGCTTTCTTT. Translating gives CASSGTGDTEAFF.

The rearrangement joins TRBV30 to TRBJ1-2; possibly TRBD1 for D (5 bases). V gave up 4 bases and J gave up 8 bases, with 11 bases separating them. This CDR3 spans 11 amino acids. Germline-derived CDR1 and CDR2 are GTSNPN and SVGIG (reference sequence). In DNA, the CDR3 is TGTGCCTGGACAGGGCCGAAGGGCTACACCTTC. The encoded protein is CAWTGPKGYTF. Using reference TRBV30 and TRBJ1-2 for the parts outside the CDR3, the full variable domain is SQTIHQWPATLVQPVGSPLSLECTVEGTSNPNLYWYRQAAGRGLQLLFYSVGIGQISSEVPQNLSASRPQDRQFILSSKKLLLSDSGFYLCAWTGPKGYTFGSGTRLTVV.

The gene calls are TRBV6-5 and TRBJ1-2; 7 bases line up with TRBD1. The CDR3 totals 14 residues. The germline V gene encodes CDR1 MNHEY and CDR2 SVGAGI. Losses at the gene ends were 2 bases for V and 3 bases for J; bases not matched to a gene: 3. The CDR3: CASSYLDRDYGYTF. DNA of the CDR3: TGTGCCAGCAGTTACCTCGACAGGGACTATGGCTACACCTTC.

The chain recombines TRBV7-2 with TRBJ1-1, with D possibly matching TRBD1 (5 bases). The CDR3 is 12 amino acids. With 7 bases removed from V and 3 bases from J, the gap between germline ends came to 9 bases. The germline V gene encodes CDR1 SGHTA and CDR2 FQGNSA. The CDR3 DNA sequence: TGTGCCAGCATTTCAGGGCACACTGAAGCTTTCTTT. Translated, it gives CASISGHTEAFF.

This chain uses TRBV25-1 with TRBJ2-7; D gene unclear. This CDR3 is built from 16 residues. Germline loops: CDR1 MGHDK, CDR2 SYGVNS. V lost 3 bases to trimming and J lost 0 bases, with 15 bases between them. Here the CDR3 DNA reads TGTGCCAGCAGTGACGTGTCGAGCTTAAGCTCCTACGAGCAGTACTTC. Protein sequence: CASSDVSSLSSYEQYF.